These 21 T cell receptor beta chains were sequenced from one sample in a study of T cells after yellow fever vaccination. TCRdb reprocessed the 5' RACE reads via MiXCR and lists one record per CDR3 protein. The table records about 550,000 distinct CDR3 sequences, 15% to 20% of them present only once. The sample was PBMCs, taken 15 days after the yellow fever booster vaccination. These receptors were obtained from a young man who received the YFV17D yellow fever vaccine.

This chain connects TRBV20-1 to TRBJ1-5, with TRBD1 identical over 7 bases. Germline V gene sequence: CDR1 DFQATT, CDR2 SNEGSKA (reference sequence). The CDR3 has 14 residues. V lost 3 bases and J lost 3; bases outside the gene matches: 5. The chain's CDR3 is CSASTDRDNQPQHF. The CDR3 bases are TGCAGTGCTAGTACTGACAGGGACAATCAGCCCCAGCATTTT.

In this sample, this clonotype turned up a few times. This CDR3 is CSARDPRGAKNIQYF. The DNA of the CDR3 is TGCAGTGCTAGAGATCCCAGGGGAGCCAAAAACATTCAGTACTTC. The chain recombines TRBV20-1 with TRBJ2-4, with a possible D match to TRBD1 (6 bases). The germline V and J ends were trimmed by 0 bases and 0 bases, with 9 bases remaining between them. This CDR3 is 15 amino acids long. In germline, CDR1 is DFQATT, CDR2 SNEGSKA (reference sequence).

This clonotype appeared a few times. The J gene is TRBJ1-1, the V gene TRBV5-4; D remains unclear. V gave up 2 bases and J gave up 2 bases, with 7 bases separating them. CDR1 is SGHNT, CDR2 YYREEE, per germline (reference sequence). This CDR3 comprises 13 residues. The CDR3 reads CASSLGFNTEAFF. In DNA, the CDR3 is TGTGCCAGCAGCTTAGGGTTTAACACTGAAGCTTTCTTT.

The chain uses TRBV5-1 and TRBJ2-7; 7 nucleotides agree with TRBD2. The germline gives CDR1 SGHRS, CDR2 YFSETQ. The length of the CDR3 is 14 residues. V shed 5 bases and J 4 bases; nucleotides not matched to a gene: 9. CDR3 coding DNA: TGCGCCAGCAGTCGTAGCGGGCTCAAATACGAGCAGTACTTC. Its translation is CASSRSGLKYEQYF.

This clonotype was picked up a small number of times. J is TRBJ1-1 and V is TRBV5-1, with TRBD1 as a possible D gene (6 bases). The germline V gene encodes CDR1 SGHRS and CDR2 YFSETQ. The CDR3 has 14 amino acids. V was shortened by 2 bases and J by 7 bases, with 15 bases between the two germline ends. The CDR3 region is CASSLSLGGVEAFF. CDR3 nucleotides: TGCGCCAGCAGCTTAAGCCTAGGGGGAGTTGAAGCTTTCTTT.

The V and J genes are TRBV6-1 and TRBJ2-4; TRBD2 matches 7 bases. V lost 5 bases, J lost 0 bases, and 7 bases stayed unmatched. The germline gives CDR1 MNHNS, CDR2 SASEGT. CDR3 length equals 16 residues. CDR3 loop: CASSLRGVLAKNIQYF. The CDR3 region has the DNA TGTGCCAGCAGTCTCCGGGGGGTCCTAGCCAAAAACATTCAGTACTTC.

In its sample, this clonotype was seen a few times. The V gene is TRBV5-6, the J gene TRBJ2-7; a weak D match, TRBD2 (6 bases). In germline, CDR1 is SGHDT, CDR2 YYEEEE. Between the trimmed V and J ends, which lost 0 bases and 6 bases, there was a span of 10 bases. This CDR3 region has 13 residues. CDR3 residues: CASSLGISGEQYF. As DNA, the CDR3 is TGTGCCAGCAGCTTGGGAATTAGCGGCGAGCAGTACTTC.

V is TRBV4-3 and J is TRBJ2-3, with 8 bases lining up with TRBD2. The germline V gene has CDR1 LGHNA and CDR2 YSLEER. This CDR3 is built from 20 residues. V trimming: 0 bases; J trimming: 6 bases; junction bases outside the gene matches: 20. The CDR3 DNA sequence: TGCGCCAGCAGCCAAGATCGGGTTAGCGGGACTCTTCTGGTCGGGGATACGCAGTATTTT. Residues: CASSQDRVSGTLLVGDTQYF.

The chain uses TRBV6-5 and TRBJ2-5, with D perhaps TRBD1 (7 bases). This CDR3 contains 15 residues. The ends were cut back, 0 bases at V and 4 bases at J, with 12 bases in the middle. Germline V gives CDR1 MNHEY, CDR2 SVGAGI. Written as DNA, the CDR3 is TGTGCCAGCAGTTACTCGTCGCAGGGGGGAGAGACCCAGTACTTC. Protein: CASSYSSQGGETQYF.

Comments on this clonotype: At one boundary the junction diverges from the germline segment, which might be a read error. The chain joins TRBV20-1 to TRBJ2-1; TRBD2 matches 8 bases. There are 12 residues in the CDR3. Germline V CDR1 and CDR2: DFQATT, SNEGSKA (reference sequence). CDR3 in DNA: TGCAGTGCTAGAGGGACGGGGACTAGTTCTCTCTTC. Protein: CSARGTGTSSLF.

Written as DNA, the CDR3 is TGTGCCAGCAGCTTGGGTAGCGGCTACTACGAGCAGTACTTC. Translated, it gives CASSLGSGYYEQYF. The rearrangement uses TRBV5-5 and TRBJ2-7; tentatively, D is TRBD2 (6 bases). Trimming shortened V by 0 bases and J by 3 bases, and 10 bases separated the two germline ends. Germline-derived CDR1 and CDR2 are SGHKS and YYEKEE (reference sequence). The CDR3 runs 14 residues.

V is TRBV12-3 or TRBV12-4 and J is TRBJ2-4; 10 bases are a match to TRBD2. V shed 3 bases and J 3 bases; nucleotides not matched to a gene: 5. The CDR3 has 16 residues. The CDR3, as DNA: TGTGCCAGCAGTTTCCCCGAGCGGGAGGGCAAAAACATTCAGTACTTC. Translating gives CASSFPEREGKNIQYF.

The chain recombines TRBV20-1 with TRBJ2-5; perhaps TRBD2 as D (5 bases). The germline V gene has CDR1 DFQATT and CDR2 SNEGSKA (reference sequence). The CDR3 is 13 residues long. The germline V and J ends were trimmed by 2 bases and 5 bases, with 12 bases remaining between them. The CDR3 loop reads CSARPEPGETQYF. CDR3 nucleotide sequence: TGCAGTGCTAGACCGGAGCCGGGGGAGACCCAGTACTTC.

This clonotype has a handful of counts. This sequence joins TRBV6-2 or TRBV6-3 and TRBJ2-1; 14 nucleotides agree with TRBD2. The CDR3 covers 21 residues. Germline CDR1 is MNHEY and CDR2 is SVGEGT. V shed 7 bases, J shed 1 base, and the junction held 18 bases outside the gene matches. The CDR3 spells CASKTGAVGTSGRSSYNEQFF. CDR3 DNA sequence: TGTGCCAGCAAAACAGGGGCAGTAGGGACTAGCGGGAGATCTTCCTACAATGAGCAGTTCTTC.

V is TRBV14 and J is TRBJ2-7; 9 bases align to TRBD1. CDR1 and CDR2 from the germline V gene are SGHDN and FVKESK. V dropped 1 base and J dropped 2; count of bases not matched to a gene: 12. The CDR3 contains 18 residues. The DNA for the CDR3 is TGTGCCAGCAGCCAAGGACACTTGGGACAGGGAGGGCCCTACGAGCAGTACTTC. Residues: CASSQGHLGQGGPYEQYF.

This clonotype was recorded a few times. The chain combines TRBV19 with TRBJ2-1, with D hard to call. V lost 7 bases and J 6 bases, leaving 13 bases between the germline ends. Per germline, CDR1 LNHDA and CDR2 SQIVND (reference sequence). The CDR3 extends over 13 amino acids. The CDR3 coding sequence is TGTGCCAGTACGGCTGCCCCCGCCAATGAGCAGTTCTTC. Translating it yields CASTAAPANEQFF.

V and J are TRBV5-6 and TRBJ2-1; D is possibly TRBD1 or TRBD2 (5 bases each). The germline CDR1 and CDR2 sequences are SGHDT and YYEEEE. Trimming removed 0 bases at V and 9 bases at J, with 13 bases between. The CDR3 has 14 amino acids. The CDR3 is CASSLGVGDAEQFF. CDR3 sequence (DNA): TGTGCCAGCAGCTTGGGGGTGGGGGACGCTGAGCAGTTCTTC.

This clonotype was detected only a few times. CDR3 sequence (DNA): TGTGCCATCAGGCCGACTAGCGGGAGGTCCTACGAGCAGTACTTC. This translates into CAIRPTSGRSYEQYF. V gene TRBV10-3 combines with J gene TRBJ2-7; TRBD2 matches 13 bases. The CDR3 loop spans 15 amino acids. Germline CDR1 and CDR2: ENHRY and SYGVKD. J gave up 1 base and V 6 bases, and 3 bases lay outside the gene matches.

Ten or more counts support this clonotype. This chain joins TRBV6-2 or TRBV6-3 and TRBJ2-1; 7 nucleotides align to TRBD2. This CDR3 has 16 residues. Losses at the gene ends were 0 bases for V and 6 bases for J; bases not matched to a gene: 8. The germline gives CDR1 MNHEY, CDR2 SVGEGT. CDR3 sequence: CASSYSIGERGNEQFF. The DNA for the CDR3 is TGTGCCAGCAGTTACTCGATAGGGGAGCGGGGCAATGAGCAGTTCTTC.

This chain joins TRBV5-1 and TRBJ2-2; TRBD2 matches 11 bases. V lost 3 bases to trimming and J lost 1 base; unmatched junction nucleotides: 8. This CDR3 is 18 amino acids long. Germline V gives CDR1 SGHRS, CDR2 YFSETQ. The CDR3 DNA follows: TGCGCCAGCAGCTCACTAGCGGGAGTTTTATTGAACACCGGGGAGCTGTTTTTT. Protein sequence: CASSSLAGVLLNTGELFF. The variable domain in full, with the rest retrieved from reference TRBV5-1 and TRBJ2-2, is KAGVTQTPRYLIKTRGQQVTLSCSPISGHRSVSWYQQTPGQGLQFLFEYFSETQRNKGNFPGRFSGRQFSNSRSEMNVSTLELGDSALYLCASSSLAGVLLNTGELFFGEGSRLTVL.

This clonotype was counted at least ten times. The rearrangement links TRBV29-1 to TRBJ2-4; D is undetermined. Germline loops: CDR1 SQVTM, CDR2 ANQGSEA. V lost 2 bases, J lost 0 bases, and 11 bases lay in between. The CDR3 runs to 15 residues. CDR3 bases: TGCAGCGTTGAATGGAGCGCCGTAGCCAAAAACATTCAGTACTTC. Protein: CSVEWSAVAKNIQYF. Complete variable domain (other parts from reference TRBV29-1 and TRBJ2-4): SAVISQKPSRDICQRGTSLTIQCQVDSQVTMMFWYRQQPGQSLTLIATANQGSEATYESGFVIDKFPISRPNLTFSTLTVSNMSPEDSSIYLCSVEWSAVAKNIQYFGAGTRLSVL.